This T cell receptor beta chain was recorded in a study of T-cell reconstitution after alpha-beta-depleted transplantation in children. Researchers prepared the TCRbeta library using unique molecular identifiers, the study reports. TCRdb used MiXCR to reprocess the PCR reads, holding one entry per CDR3 protein. The repertoire includes hundreds of thousands of distinct CDR3 sequences, 13% of them detected once, and roughly 2.3% sits in the top ten. The CDR3 runs 12 residues. The V gene end was trimmed by 7 bases and the J gene end by 4 bases; junction bases not matched to a gene: 4. Per the germline V gene, CDR1 is DFQATT and CDR2 is SNEGSKA (reference sequence). At least ten counts were recorded for this clonotype.

The V call is TRBV20-1, the J call TRBJ1-3, with 7 bases identical to TRBD1. The sequences come from PBMCs, mostly from graft donor cells, collected 360 days after TCRalphabeta/CD19-depleted stem cell transplant. This sequence was found in a male patient younger than 18 who had a stem cell transplant for acute myeloid leukemia, so the T cells may come from the graft donor. Here the CDR3 reads CSGRTGGNTIYF. The CDR3, as DNA: TGCAGTGGAAGGACAGGAGGAAACACCATATATTTT.